The following is a T cell receptor beta chain sequence with its context. The target antigen is unknown. This specimen belongs to a study of cytomegalovirus exposure and HLA in healthy donors. The CDR3 loop spans 14 amino acids. Germline V lookup: CDR1 MNHEY, CDR2 SMNVEV (reference sequence). V shed 2 bases and J 3 bases; nucleotides not matched to a gene: 3. PCR primers comprised 60 Vbeta and 13 Jbeta primers. Here immunoSEQ multiplex PCR was the method, and the copy in TCRdb shows in-frame clones only, minus some. The sample includes around 190,000 clones, around three quarters seen only once; the top ten take about 2.1%. Points from the study as a whole: The classifier, whose performance was assessed in both the original and validation cohorts, reportedly diagnosed cytomegalovirus status with high specificity and sensitivity. One variant, a missense change in DCLRE1C, was linked in a later analysis to TCR beta V- and J-gene trimming. Judged likely to be a sequencing artifact was a cluster of highly shared sequence variants. A list of 150 or so TCR beta chains associated with cytomegalovirus was given.

The source material was PBMCs. The source of this sequence is a young man in good health and CMV-seronegative. The chain uses TRBV27 and TRBJ1-2; TRBD1 matches at 7 bases. The CDR3: CASSLGQADYGYTF. The CDR3 DNA is TGTGCCAGCAGTTTAGGACAGGCGGACTATGGCTACACCTTC.